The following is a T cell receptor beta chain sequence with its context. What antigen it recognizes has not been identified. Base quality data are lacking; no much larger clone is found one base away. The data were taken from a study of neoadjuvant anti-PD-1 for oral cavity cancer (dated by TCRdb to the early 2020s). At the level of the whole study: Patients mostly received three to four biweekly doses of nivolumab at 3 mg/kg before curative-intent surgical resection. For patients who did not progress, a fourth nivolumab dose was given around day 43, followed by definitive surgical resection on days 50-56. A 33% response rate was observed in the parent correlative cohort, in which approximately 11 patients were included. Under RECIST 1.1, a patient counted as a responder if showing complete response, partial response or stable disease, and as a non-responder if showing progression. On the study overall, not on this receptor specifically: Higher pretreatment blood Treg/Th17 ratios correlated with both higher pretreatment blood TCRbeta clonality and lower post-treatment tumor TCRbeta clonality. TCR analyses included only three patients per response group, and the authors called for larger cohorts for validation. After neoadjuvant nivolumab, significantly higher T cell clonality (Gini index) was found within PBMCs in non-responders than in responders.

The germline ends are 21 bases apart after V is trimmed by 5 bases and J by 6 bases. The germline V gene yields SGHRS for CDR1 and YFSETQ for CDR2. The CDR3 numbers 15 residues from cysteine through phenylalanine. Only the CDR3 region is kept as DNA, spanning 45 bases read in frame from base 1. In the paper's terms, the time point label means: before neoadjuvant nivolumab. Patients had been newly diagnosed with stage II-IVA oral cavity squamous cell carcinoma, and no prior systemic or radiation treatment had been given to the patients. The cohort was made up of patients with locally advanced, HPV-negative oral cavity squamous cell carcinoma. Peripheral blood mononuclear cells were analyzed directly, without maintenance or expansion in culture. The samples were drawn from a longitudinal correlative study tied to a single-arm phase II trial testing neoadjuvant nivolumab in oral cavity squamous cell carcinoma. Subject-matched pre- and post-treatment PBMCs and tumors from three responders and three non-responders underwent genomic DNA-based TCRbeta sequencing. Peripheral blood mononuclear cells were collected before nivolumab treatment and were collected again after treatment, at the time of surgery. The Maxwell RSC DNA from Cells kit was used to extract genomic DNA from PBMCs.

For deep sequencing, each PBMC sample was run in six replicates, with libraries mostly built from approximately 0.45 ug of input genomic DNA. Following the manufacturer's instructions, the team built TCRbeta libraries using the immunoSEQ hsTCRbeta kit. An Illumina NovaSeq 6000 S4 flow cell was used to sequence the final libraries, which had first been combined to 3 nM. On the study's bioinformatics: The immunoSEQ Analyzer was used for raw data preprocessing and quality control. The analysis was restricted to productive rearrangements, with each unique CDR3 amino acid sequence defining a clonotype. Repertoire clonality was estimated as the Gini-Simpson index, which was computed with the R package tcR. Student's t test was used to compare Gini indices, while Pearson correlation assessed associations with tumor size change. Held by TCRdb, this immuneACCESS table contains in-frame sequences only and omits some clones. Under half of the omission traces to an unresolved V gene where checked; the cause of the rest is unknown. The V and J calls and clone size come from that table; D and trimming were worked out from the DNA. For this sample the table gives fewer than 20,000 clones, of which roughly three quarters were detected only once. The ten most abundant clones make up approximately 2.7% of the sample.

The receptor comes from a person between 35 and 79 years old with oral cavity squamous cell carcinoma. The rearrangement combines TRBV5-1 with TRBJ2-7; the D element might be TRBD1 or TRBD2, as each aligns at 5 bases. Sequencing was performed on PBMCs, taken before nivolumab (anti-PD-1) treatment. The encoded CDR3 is CASSHGDGIIGEQYF. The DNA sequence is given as TGCGCCAGCAGTCACGGGGACGGTATAATAGGCGAGCAGTACTTC.